Presented here are 29 T cell receptor beta chains from one specimen sequenced in a study of T cell changes during pregnancy in multiple sclerosis. The protocol was immunoSEQ multiplex PCR, while the TCRdb copy is restricted to in-frame clones and leaves out a portion. The table lists fewer than 50,000 clones, around 94% of them singletons. This material consisted of CD8+ T cells from peripheral blood mononuclear cells, taken before pregnancy. Every receptor here comes from a female donor with multiple sclerosis, enrolled in a pregnancy study.

The rearrangement joins TRBV5-1 to TRBJ2-1; TRBD2 is a possible D gene (5 bases). Trimming left V 0 bases short and J 7 bases short, with 17 bases between. The CDR3 extends over 16 amino acids. CDR1 is SGHRS and CDR2 is YFSETQ in the germline V gene. The chain's CDR3 is CASSLDSRTHANEQFF. The CDR3 region has the DNA TGCGCCAGCAGCTTGGATTCCAGGACTCACGCGAATGAGCAGTTCTTC.

This clone came up once. The chain links TRBV29-1 to TRBJ1-1, with D perhaps matching TRBD1 (5 bases). The CDR3 is 12 amino acids. V shed 7 bases and J shed 4 bases, with 13 bases lying between them. Germline CDR1 and CDR2: SQVTM and ANQGSEA. The CDR3 DNA is TGCAGCGCGTGGCGGGGGGTCACTGAAGCTTTCTTT. This sequence encodes CSAWRGVTEAFF.

J is TRBJ2-7 and V is TRBV7-9; a possible D gene is TRBD2 (6 bases). Trimming stripped 4 bases from V and 0 bases from J, with 13 bases between. This CDR3 region has 15 residues. The V gene's germline CDR1 is SEHNR and CDR2 FQNEAQ (reference sequence). The CDR3 DNA reads as TGTGCCAGCAGCTCTACCGGGGGTAGCTCCTACGAGCAGTACTTC. Protein: CASSSTGGSSYEQYF.

This clone was seen only once. The rearrangement uses TRBV7-3 and TRBJ2-2; 10 positions agree with TRBD2. This CDR3 is 15 amino acids long. V lost 3 bases to trimming and J lost 6 bases; unmatched junction nucleotides: 4. Germline CDR1 SGHTA, CDR2 FQGTGA. CDR3 loop: CASSLSGRVSGELFF. In DNA form, the CDR3 reads TGTGCCAGCAGCTTGAGCGGGAGGGTTTCCGGGGAGCTGTTTTTT.

The rearrangement joins TRBV4-1 to TRBJ2-3; no reliable D call. The length of the CDR3 is 15 residues. V was shortened by 1 base and J by 0 bases, with 8 bases between the two germline ends. CDR1 and CDR2 (germline): MGHRA, YSYEKL. In DNA form, the CDR3 reads TGCGCCAGCAGCCAAGTCGCGCCAAGCACAGATACGCAGTATTTT. This codes for CASSQVAPSTDTQYF.

The V call is TRBV7-9, the J call TRBJ1-2; unclear D gene. Germline lookup yields CDR1 SEHNR and CDR2 FQNEAQ (reference sequence). This CDR3 comprises 14 residues. The V end was cut by 3 bases, the J end by 1 base, with 9 bases between. CDR3 sequence (DNA): TGTGCCAGCAGCTTGGCCCGTTATAACTATGGCTACACCTTC. Encoded protein: CASSLARYNYGYTF. Looking up the rest from reference TRBV7-9 and TRBJ1-2 gives the full variable domain: DTGVSQNPRHKITKRGQNVTFRCDPISEHNRLYWYRQTLGQGPEFLTYFQNEAQLEKSRLLSDRFSAERPKGSFSTLEIQRTEQGDSAMYLCASSLARYNYGYTFGSGTRLTVV.

The V and J genes are TRBV19 and TRBJ2-1, with D maybe TRBD1 (6 bases). The CDR3 covers 15 residues. V lost 5 bases and J 0 bases, leaving 11 bases between the germline ends. Germline V gives CDR1 LNHDA, CDR2 SQIVND (reference sequence). The CDR3 nucleotides are TGTGCCAGTAGTGGACAAGGGGGCTCCTACAATGAGCAGTTCTTC. This gives the protein CASSGQGGSYNEQFF.

CDR3 in amino acids: CASSRDRLYGYTF. Here the CDR3 DNA reads TGTGCCAGCAGCCGGGACAGGCTCTATGGCTACACCTTC. This chain connects TRBV7-9 to TRBJ1-2; TRBD1 agrees at 8 bases. From germline, CDR1 is SEHNR and CDR2 FQNEAQ (reference sequence). There are 13 residues in the CDR3. Trimming cost V 5 bases and J 4 bases; bases outside gene matches: 3.

This clone was counted ten times or more. The chain employs TRBV18 and TRBJ2-7, with 10 bases fitting TRBD1. Trimming at V came to 3 bases and at J to 5 bases, leaving 7 bases not matched to a gene. Germline values: CDR1 KGHSH, CDR2 LQKENI. CDR3 length equals 15 residues. The CDR3 DNA sequence: TGTGCCAGCTCACCTAACGACAGGGGGCTCAACGAGCAGTACTTC. Protein sequence: CASSPNDRGLNEQYF. Full variable domain (rest looked up from reference TRBV18 and TRBJ2-7): NAGVMQNPRHLVRRRGQEARLRCSPMKGHSHVYWYRQLPEEGLKFMVYLQKENIIDESGMPKERFSAEFPKEGPSILRIQQVVRGDSAAYFCASSPNDRGLNEQYFGPGTRLTVT.

A note on this clone: This sample also contains other DNA sequences that code for the same CDR3. This chain connects TRBV2 to TRBJ1-1; D is possibly TRBD1 (6 bases). CDR3 length: 13 amino acids. Deletions cut 8 bases from V and 0 bases from J, with 10 bases between. Germline values: CDR1 SNHLY, CDR2 FYNNEI. The CDR3 loop is CASLDSMNTEAFF. In DNA form, the CDR3 reads TGTGCCAGCCTGGACAGCATGAACACTGAAGCTTTCTTT.

V and J are TRBV2 and TRBJ1-1, with 7 bases that match TRBD1. Germline CDR1 reads SNHLY; CDR2 reads FYNNEI. With V trimmed by 9 bases and J by 2 bases, 6 bases remained unmatched. The CDR3 runs 13 residues. CDR3 loop: CARNRDRNTEAFF. Here the CDR3 DNA reads TGTGCCAGAAACCGGGACAGAAACACTGAAGCTTTCTTT.

This clone is a singleton in its sample. This chain links TRBV9 with TRBJ1-5, with 10 bases fitting TRBD1. The V gene end was trimmed by 4 bases and the J gene end by 5 bases; junction bases not matched to a gene: 3. CDR1 and CDR2 from the germline V gene are SGDLS and YYNGEE. The CDR3 has 14 amino acids. For the CDR3, the DNA is TGTGCCAGCAGCCCCGGGACAGGGGATCAGCCCCAGCATTTT. Amino acids: CASSPGTGDQPQHF. Combining the CDR3 with reference TRBV9 and TRBJ1-5 gives the whole variable domain DSGVTQTPKHLITATGQRVTLRCSPRSGDLSVYWYQQSLDQGLQFLIQYYNGEERAKGNILERFSAQQFPDLHSELNLSSLELGDSALYFCASSPGTGDQPQHFGDGTRLSIL.

This chain connects TRBV7-2 to TRBJ2-5; 9 nucleotides line up with TRBD1. The CDR3 spans 15 residues. Germline V CDR1 and CDR2: SGHTA, FQGNSA. The ends lost 1 base at V and 4 bases at J; junction bases unmatched: 4. The CDR3 sequence: CASSLETDRGETQYF. DNA of the CDR3: TGTGCCAGCAGCTTAGAGACGGACAGGGGAGAGACCCAGTACTTC.

The chain has TRBV11-2 and TRBJ1-5, with 7 positions matching TRBD1. Germline CDR1 reads SGHAT; CDR2 reads FQNNGV. After removal of 4 bases from V and 5 bases from J, the junction contained 8 bases not matched to a gene. This CDR3 is 15 amino acids long. The CDR3 region is CASSSDREVYQPQHF. CDR3 DNA: TGTGCCAGCAGCTCCGACAGGGAGGTTTATCAGCCCCAGCATTTT. Full variable domain (remainder filled in from reference TRBV11-2 and TRBJ1-5): EAGVAQSPRYKIIEKRQSVAFWCNPISGHATLYWYQQILGQGPKLLIQFQNNGVVDDSQLPKDRFSAERLKGVDSTLKIQPAKLEDSAVYLCASSSDREVYQPQHFGDGTRLSIL.

In this sample, this clone turned up once. The V call is TRBV4-3, the J call TRBJ2-1; TRBD2 agrees at 11 bases. CDR3 size: 15 residues. Germline V gene data show CDR1 as LGHNA and CDR2 as YSLEER. V gave up 4 bases and J gave up 8 bases; unmatched junction bases: 7. CDR3 in DNA: TGCGCCAGCAGCCTTTCACTAGCGGGAGTAGATGAGCAGTTCTTC. It specifies CASSLSLAGVDEQFF.

A single count supports this clone. This rearrangement joins TRBV27 to TRBJ2-1, with TRBD1 identical over 8 bases. Germline loops: CDR1 MNHEY, CDR2 SMNVEV (reference sequence). CDR3 length: 16 residues. V lost 0 bases and J lost 9; bases outside the gene matches: 10. DNA for the CDR3: TGTGCCAGCAGTTTATCGGCGGGACAGGTTGAATTTGAGCAGTTCTTC. It translates to CASSLSAGQVEFEQFF.

The V and J genes are TRBV6-5 and TRBJ1-2, with TRBD1 identical over 8 bases. Germline V gives CDR1 MNHEY, CDR2 SVGAGI. V was clipped by 2 bases and J by 5 bases; unmatched bases: 4. The CDR3 has 14 amino acids. CDR3 region: CASSYRNRGYGYTF. As DNA, the CDR3 is TGTGCCAGCAGTTACCGAAACAGGGGGTATGGCTACACCTTC.

The CDR3 loop is CSVDSSGVHGYTF. CDR3 DNA: TGCAGCGTTGATAGCTCAGGGGTACATGGCTACACCTTC. This sequence joins TRBV29-1 and TRBJ1-2, with TRBD1 as a possible D gene (6 bases). The V and J ends lost 3 bases and 6 bases respectively, with 14 bases between them. This CDR3 comprises 13 residues. CDR1 is SQVTM and CDR2 is ANQGSEA in the germline V gene.

The chain has TRBV6-4 and TRBJ2-3; 12 bases map to TRBD1. After removal of 0 bases from V and 4 bases from J, the junction contained 5 bases not matched to a gene. This CDR3 has 17 residues. CDR1 and CDR2 from the germline V gene are MRHNA and SNTAGT. Here the CDR3 DNA reads TGTGCCAGCAGTGACTCGGCCGGGACAGGGGGCGCAGATACGCAGTATTTT. Amino acid sequence: CASSDSAGTGGADTQYF.

The CDR3 DNA follows: TGTGCCAGCAGCGGGCCGGGACTAGGGAGCACAGATACGCAGTATTTT. Residues: CASSGPGLGSTDTQYF. V usage is TRBV9 and J usage is TRBJ2-3; 8 bases are shared with TRBD2. Germline V lookup: CDR1 SGDLS, CDR2 YYNGEE. With V trimmed by 3 bases and J by 0 bases, 6 bases remained unmatched. The length of the CDR3 is 16 residues.

Concerning this clone itself: This sample includes further DNA sequences coding for the same CDR3. CDR3 nucleotide sequence: TGTGCCAGCTCCCTTGGACAGTCCTACGAGCAGTACTTC. This sequence encodes CASSLGQSYEQYF. The chain joins TRBV27 to TRBJ2-7; D might be TRBD1 (6 bases). Germline assignment: CDR1 MNHEY and CDR2 SMNVEV (reference sequence). The CDR3 is 13 residues long. Between the trimmed V and J ends, which lost 8 bases and 1 base, there was a span of 12 bases.

The V gene is TRBV11-2, the J gene TRBJ2-1; 8 nucleotides match TRBD1. Germline CDR1 SGHAT, CDR2 FQNNGV. The CDR3 loop spans 13 amino acids. V lost 4 bases and J lost 8; bases outside the gene matches: 4. Here the CDR3 DNA reads TGTGCCAGCAGCTCATCGGACAGGGATGAGCAGTTCTTC. It translates to CASSSSDRDEQFF.

In nucleotides, the CDR3 is TGTGCCAGCAGCTTGGGGAGGGGTTCCTACGAGCAGTACTTC. It specifies CASSLGRGSYEQYF. The rearrangement uses TRBV5-4 and TRBJ2-7; TRBD2 might be the D (6 bases). Germline CDR1 SGHNT, CDR2 YYREEE (reference sequence). The V end was cut by 0 bases, the J end by 1 base, with 8 bases between. There are 14 residues in the CDR3. Full variable domain (missing parts from reference TRBV5-4 and TRBJ2-7): ETGVTQSPTHLIKTRGQQVTLRCSSQSGHNTVSWYQQALGQGPQFIFQYYREEENGRGNFPPRFSGLQFPNYSSELNVNALELDDSALYLCASSLGRGSYEQYFGPGTRLTVT.

V is TRBV5-1 and J is TRBJ2-7; possible D gene TRBD2, 6 bases. This CDR3 has 16 residues. Germline V gene sequence: CDR1 SGHRS, CDR2 YFSETQ. V was pared by 4 bases and J by 2 bases, with 19 bases between. The CDR3 coding sequence is TGCGCCAGCAGCGGGGAGGTCCTAGCCGACGCCTACGAGCAGTACTTC. It specifies CASSGEVLADAYEQYF.

V and J are TRBV28 and TRBJ2-7; 7 bases fit TRBD2. Trimming cost V 3 bases and J 6 bases; bases outside gene matches: 8. Germline V gene data show CDR1 as MDHEN and CDR2 as SYDVKM. This CDR3 region has 14 residues. The CDR3 sequence: CASSFERGFFEQYF. CDR3 coding DNA: TGTGCCAGCAGTTTCGAGCGGGGTTTTTTCGAGCAGTACTTC.

CDR3 bases: TGTGCCAGCAGTCCCTGGGACAGCACTGAAGCTTTCTTT. This translates into CASSPWDSTEAFF. The V call is TRBV27, the J call TRBJ1-1; 7 positions agree with TRBD1. V gave up 5 bases and J gave up 4 bases; unmatched junction bases: 4. Looked up from germline, CDR1 is MNHEY and CDR2 is SMNVEV (reference sequence). The CDR3 length is 13 residues.

The rearrangement uses TRBV5-6 and TRBJ2-3; the match to TRBD2 covers 8 bases. The CDR3 is 15 residues long. V lost 5 bases to trimming and J lost 4 bases; unmatched junction nucleotides: 9. The germline V gene has CDR1 SGHDT and CDR2 YYEEEE. CDR3 in amino acids: CASRPSGRSADTQYF. The CDR3 DNA is TGTGCCAGCAGACCGAGCGGGAGAAGCGCAGATACGCAGTATTTT.

This rearrangement joins TRBV27 to TRBJ1-1; TRBD1 is a possible D gene (6 bases). From germline, CDR1 is MNHEY and CDR2 SMNVEV (reference sequence). V shed 0 bases and J shed 4 bases, with 12 bases lying between them. The length of the CDR3 is 15 residues. CDR3 coding DNA: TGTGCCAGCAGTTTATCAGCGGGGGCCGGCACTGAAGCTTTCTTT. It codes for CASSLSAGAGTEAFF.

V usage is TRBV6-4 and J usage is TRBJ2-1, with TRBD2 matching over 10 bases. The CDR3 is 17 amino acids. Germline V gives CDR1 MRHNA, CDR2 SNTAGT. J gave up 8 bases and V 0 bases, and 10 bases lay outside the gene matches. CDR3: CASSDSPLAGANDEQFF. CDR3 in DNA: TGTGCCAGCAGTGACTCCCCCCTAGCGGGAGCCAACGATGAGCAGTTCTTC.